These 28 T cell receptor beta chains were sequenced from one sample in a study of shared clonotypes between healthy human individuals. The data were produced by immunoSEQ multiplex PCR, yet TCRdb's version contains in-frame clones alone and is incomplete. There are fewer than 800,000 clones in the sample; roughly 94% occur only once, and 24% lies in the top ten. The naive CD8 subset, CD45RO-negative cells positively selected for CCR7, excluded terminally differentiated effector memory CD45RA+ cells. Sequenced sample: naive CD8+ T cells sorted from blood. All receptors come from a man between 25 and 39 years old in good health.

The CDR3 region is CASSPRDRGPLVYGYTF. CDR3 nucleotides: TGTGCCAGCAGCCCCCGGGACAGGGGCCCACTAGTCTATGGCTACACCTTC. V is TRBV5-6 and J is TRBJ1-2, with TRBD1 matching over 10 bases. The CDR3 totals 17 residues. From germline, CDR1 is SGHDT and CDR2 YYEEEE. The ends lost 4 bases at V and 4 bases at J; junction bases unmatched: 13.

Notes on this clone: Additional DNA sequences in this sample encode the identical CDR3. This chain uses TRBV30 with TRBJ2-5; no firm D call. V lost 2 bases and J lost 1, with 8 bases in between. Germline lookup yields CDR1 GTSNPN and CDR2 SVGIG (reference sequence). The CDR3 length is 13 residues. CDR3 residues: CAWSLGTQETQYF. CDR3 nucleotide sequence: TGTGCCTGGAGTCTAGGAACCCAAGAGACCCAGTACTTC. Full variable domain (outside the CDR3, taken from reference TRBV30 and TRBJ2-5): SQTIHQWPATLVQPVGSPLSLECTVEGTSNPNLYWYRQAAGRGLQLLFYSVGIGQISSEVPQNLSASRPQDRQFILSSKKLLLSDSGFYLCAWSLGTQETQYFGPGTRLLVL.

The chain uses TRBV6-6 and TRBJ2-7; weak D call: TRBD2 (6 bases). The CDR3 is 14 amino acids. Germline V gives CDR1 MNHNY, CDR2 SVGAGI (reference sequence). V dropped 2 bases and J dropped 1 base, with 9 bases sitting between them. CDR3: CASSYHSGSYEQYF. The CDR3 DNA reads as TGTGCCAGCAGTTACCATAGCGGTTCCTACGAGCAGTACTTC.

CDR3 in DNA: TGTGCCAGCAGCACCGAGGGGAGGCTTTCCTACGAGCAGTACTTC. Translation: CASSTEGRLSYEQYF. The V call is TRBV7-2, the J call TRBJ2-7; tentatively, D is TRBD2 (6 bases). The CDR3 consists of 15 residues. Trimming stripped 5 bases from V and 1 base from J, with 15 bases between. Germline CDR1 and CDR2: SGHTA and FQGNSA. Full variable domain (remainder filled in from reference TRBV7-2 and TRBJ2-7): GAGVSQSPSNKVTEKGKDVELRCDPISGHTALYWYRQSLGQGLEFLIYFQGNSAPDKSGLPSDRFSAERTGGSVSTLTIQRTQQEDSAVYLCASSTEGRLSYEQYFGPGTRLTVT.

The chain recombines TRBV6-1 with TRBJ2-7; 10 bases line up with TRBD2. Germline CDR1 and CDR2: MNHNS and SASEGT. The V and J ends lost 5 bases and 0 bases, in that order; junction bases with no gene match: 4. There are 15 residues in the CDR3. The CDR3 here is CASSSSGSTSYEQYF. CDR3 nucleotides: TGTGCCAGCAGTTCTAGCGGGAGTACCTCCTACGAGCAGTACTTC.

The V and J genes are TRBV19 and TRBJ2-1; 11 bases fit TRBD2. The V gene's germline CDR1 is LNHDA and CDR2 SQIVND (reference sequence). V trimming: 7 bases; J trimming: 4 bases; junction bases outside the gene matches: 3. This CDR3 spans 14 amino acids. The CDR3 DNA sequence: TGTGCCAGTAAAGGGACTAGCGGATACAATGAGCAGTTCTTC. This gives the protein CASKGTSGYNEQFF. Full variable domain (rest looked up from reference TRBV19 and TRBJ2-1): DGGITQSPKYLFRKEGQNVTLSCEQNLNHDAMYWYRQDPGQGLRLIYYSQIVNDFQKGDIAEGYSVSREKKESFPLTVTSAQKNPTAFYLCASKGTSGYNEQFFGPGTRLTVL.

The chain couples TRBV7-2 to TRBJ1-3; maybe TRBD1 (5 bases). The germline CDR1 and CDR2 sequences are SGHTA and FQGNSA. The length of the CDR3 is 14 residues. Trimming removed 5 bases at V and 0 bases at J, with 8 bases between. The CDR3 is CASSKGTSGNTIYF. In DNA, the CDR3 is TGTGCCAGCAGCAAAGGGACCTCTGGAAACACCATATATTTT.

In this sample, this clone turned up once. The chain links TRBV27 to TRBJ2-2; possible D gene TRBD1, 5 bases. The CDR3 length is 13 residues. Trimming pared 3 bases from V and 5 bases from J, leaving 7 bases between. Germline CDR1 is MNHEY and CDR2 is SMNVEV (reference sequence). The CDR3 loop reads CASSFRVTGELFF. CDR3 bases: TGTGCCAGCAGTTTCAGGGTAACCGGGGAGCTGTTTTTT.

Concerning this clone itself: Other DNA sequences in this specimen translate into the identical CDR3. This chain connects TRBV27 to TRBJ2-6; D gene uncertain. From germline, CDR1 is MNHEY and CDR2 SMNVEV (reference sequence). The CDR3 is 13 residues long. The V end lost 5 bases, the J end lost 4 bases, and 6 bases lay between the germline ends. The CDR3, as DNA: TGTGCCAGCAGTCCAGCCGGGGCCAACGTCCTGACTTTC. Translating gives CASSPAGANVLTF.

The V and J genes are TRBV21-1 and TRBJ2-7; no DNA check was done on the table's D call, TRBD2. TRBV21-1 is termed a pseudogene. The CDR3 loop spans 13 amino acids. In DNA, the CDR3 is TGTGCCAGCGGAGGGAGGTTATCCTACGAGCAGTACTTC. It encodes CASGGRLSYEQYF.

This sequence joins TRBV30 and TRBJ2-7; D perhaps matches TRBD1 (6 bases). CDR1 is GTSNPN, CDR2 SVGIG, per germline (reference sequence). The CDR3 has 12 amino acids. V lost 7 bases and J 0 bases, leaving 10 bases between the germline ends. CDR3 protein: CAYRDNSYEQYF. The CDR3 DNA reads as TGTGCCTACCGGGACAACTCCTACGAGCAGTACTTC. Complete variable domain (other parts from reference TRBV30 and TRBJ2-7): SQTIHQWPATLVQPVGSPLSLECTVEGTSNPNLYWYRQAAGRGLQLLFYSVGIGQISSEVPQNLSASRPQDRQFILSSKKLLLSDSGFYLCAYRDNSYEQYFGPGTRLTVT.

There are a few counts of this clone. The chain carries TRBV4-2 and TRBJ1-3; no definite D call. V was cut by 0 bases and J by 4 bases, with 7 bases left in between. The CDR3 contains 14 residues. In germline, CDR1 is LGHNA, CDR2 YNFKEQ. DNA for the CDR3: TGTGCCAGCAGCCAAGAGCCTTACGGAAACACCATATATTTT. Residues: CASSQEPYGNTIYF.

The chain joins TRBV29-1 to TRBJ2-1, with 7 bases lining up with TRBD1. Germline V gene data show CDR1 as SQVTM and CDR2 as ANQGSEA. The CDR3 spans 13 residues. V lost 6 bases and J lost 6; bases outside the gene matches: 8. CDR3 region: CSVEDRSFNEQFF. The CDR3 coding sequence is TGCAGCGTGGAGGACAGGAGTTTCAATGAGCAGTTCTTC.

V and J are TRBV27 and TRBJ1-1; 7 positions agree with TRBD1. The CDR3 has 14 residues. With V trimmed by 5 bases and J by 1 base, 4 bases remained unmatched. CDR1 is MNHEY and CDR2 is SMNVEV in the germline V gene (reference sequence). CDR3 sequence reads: CASSPGQQNTEAFF. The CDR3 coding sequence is TGTGCCAGCAGTCCGGGACAGCAGAACACTGAAGCTTTCTTT.

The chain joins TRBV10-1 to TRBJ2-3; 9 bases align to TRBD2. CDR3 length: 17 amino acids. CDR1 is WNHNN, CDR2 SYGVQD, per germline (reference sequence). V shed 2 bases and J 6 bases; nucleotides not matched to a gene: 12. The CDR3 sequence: CASSEGASGKVGDTQYF. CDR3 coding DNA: TGCGCCAGCAGTGAGGGAGCTAGCGGGAAGGTCGGGGATACGCAGTATTTT.

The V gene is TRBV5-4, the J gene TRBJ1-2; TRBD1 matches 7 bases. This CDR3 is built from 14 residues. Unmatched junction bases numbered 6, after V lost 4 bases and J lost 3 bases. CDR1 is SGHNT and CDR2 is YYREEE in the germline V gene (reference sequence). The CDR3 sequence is CASSIRDSHYGYTF. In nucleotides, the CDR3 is TGTGCCAGCAGCATCCGGGACAGCCACTATGGCTACACCTTC.

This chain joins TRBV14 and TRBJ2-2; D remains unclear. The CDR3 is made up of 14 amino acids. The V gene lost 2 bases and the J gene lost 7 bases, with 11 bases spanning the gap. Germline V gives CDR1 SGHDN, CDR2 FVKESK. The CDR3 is CASSQWASGGELFF. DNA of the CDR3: TGTGCCAGCAGCCAATGGGCGTCGGGCGGGGAGCTGTTTTTT. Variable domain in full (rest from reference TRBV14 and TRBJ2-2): EAGVTQFPSHSVIEKGQTVTLRCDPISGHDNLYWYRRVMGKEIKFLLHFVKESKQDESGMPNNRFLAERTGGTYSTLKVQPAELEDSGVYFCASSQWASGGELFFGEGSRLTVL.

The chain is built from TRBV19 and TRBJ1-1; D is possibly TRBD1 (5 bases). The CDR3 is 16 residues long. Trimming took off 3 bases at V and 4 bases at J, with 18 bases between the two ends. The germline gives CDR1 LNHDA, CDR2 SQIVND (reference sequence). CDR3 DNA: TGTGCCAGTAGTATCGGTTTGGGTGGGGCAGGCACTGAAGCTTTCTTT. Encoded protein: CASSIGLGGAGTEAFF.

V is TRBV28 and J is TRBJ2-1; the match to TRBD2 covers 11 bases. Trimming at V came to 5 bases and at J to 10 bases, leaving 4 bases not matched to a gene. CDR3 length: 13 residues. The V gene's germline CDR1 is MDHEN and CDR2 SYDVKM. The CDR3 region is CASSVLAGDEQFF. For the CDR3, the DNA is TGTGCCAGCAGTGTACTAGCGGGAGACGAGCAGTTCTTC. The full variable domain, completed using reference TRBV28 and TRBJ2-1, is DVKVTQSSRYLVKRTGEKVFLECVQDMDHENMFWYRQDPGLGLRLIYFSYDVKMKEKGDIPEGYSVSREKKERFSLILESASTNQTSMYLCASSVLAGDEQFFGPGTRLTVL.

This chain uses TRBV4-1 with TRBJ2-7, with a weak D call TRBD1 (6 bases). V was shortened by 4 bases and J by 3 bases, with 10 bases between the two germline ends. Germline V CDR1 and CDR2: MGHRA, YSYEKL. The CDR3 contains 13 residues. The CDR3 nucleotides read TGCGCCAGCAGCCCCCCGGGACACTACGAGCAGTACTTC. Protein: CASSPPGHYEQYF.

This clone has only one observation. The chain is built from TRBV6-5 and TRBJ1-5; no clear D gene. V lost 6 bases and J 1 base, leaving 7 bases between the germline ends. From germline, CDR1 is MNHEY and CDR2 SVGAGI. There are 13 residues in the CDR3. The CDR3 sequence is CASSFTSNQPQHF. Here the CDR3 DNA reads TGTGCCAGCAGCTTTACAAGCAATCAGCCCCAGCATTTT.

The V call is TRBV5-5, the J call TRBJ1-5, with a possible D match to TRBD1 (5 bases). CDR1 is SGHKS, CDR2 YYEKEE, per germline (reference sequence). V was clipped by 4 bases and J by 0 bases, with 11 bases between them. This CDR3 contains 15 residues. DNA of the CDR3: TGTGCCAGCAGCCTCGGGACGGATAGCAATCAGCCCCAGCATTTT. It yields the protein CASSLGTDSNQPQHF.

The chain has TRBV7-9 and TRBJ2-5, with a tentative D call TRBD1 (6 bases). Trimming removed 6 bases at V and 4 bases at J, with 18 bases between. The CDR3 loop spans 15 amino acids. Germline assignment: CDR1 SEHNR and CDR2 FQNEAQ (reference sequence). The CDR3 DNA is TGTGCCAGCAGAGAGACCGGACAGCTCCCAGAGACCCAGTACTTC. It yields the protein CASRETGQLPETQYF. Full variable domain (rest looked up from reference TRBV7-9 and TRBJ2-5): DTGVSQNPRHKITKRGQNVTFRCDPISEHNRLYWYRQTLGQGPEFLTYFQNEAQLEKSRLLSDRFSAERPKGSFSTLEIQRTEQGDSAMYLCASRETGQLPETQYFGPGTRLLVL.

The CDR3 nucleotides read TGTGCCAGCAGCTTAGGGGGTTCTGGAGAAAGGGGCTACAATGAGCAGTTCTTC. It yields the protein CASSLGGSGERGYNEQFF. The chain combines TRBV7-6 with TRBJ2-1; weak D call: TRBD1 (5 bases). CDR1 and CDR2 (germline): SGHVS, FNYEAQ. This CDR3 region has 18 residues. V dropped 1 base and J dropped 3 bases, with 19 bases sitting between them.

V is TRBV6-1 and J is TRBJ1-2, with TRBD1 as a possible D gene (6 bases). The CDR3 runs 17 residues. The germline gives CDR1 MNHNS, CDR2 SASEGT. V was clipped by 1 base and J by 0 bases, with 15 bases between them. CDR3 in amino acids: CASSEGTPGVSNYGYTF. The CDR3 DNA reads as TGTGCCAGCAGTGAAGGCACCCCAGGGGTTTCTAACTATGGCTACACCTTC.

The CDR3 DNA is TGTGCCAGCAGTTTAGAGGTAGGGGCGGTGAAGCCCCAGCATTTT. Protein: CASSLEVGAVKPQHF. The rearrangement links TRBV28 to TRBJ1-5; maybe TRBD1 (5 bases). Trimming removed 2 bases from V and 8 bases from J, with 16 bases in between. CDR1 is MDHEN and CDR2 is SYDVKM in the germline V gene. This CDR3 spans 15 amino acids.

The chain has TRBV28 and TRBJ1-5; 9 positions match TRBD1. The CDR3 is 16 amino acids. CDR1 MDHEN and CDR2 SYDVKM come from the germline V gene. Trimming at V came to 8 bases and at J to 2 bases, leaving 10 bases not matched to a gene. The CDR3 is CASGPPGQGRNQPQHF. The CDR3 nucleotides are TGTGCCAGCGGCCCCCCGGGACAGGGTCGCAATCAGCCCCAGCATTTT.

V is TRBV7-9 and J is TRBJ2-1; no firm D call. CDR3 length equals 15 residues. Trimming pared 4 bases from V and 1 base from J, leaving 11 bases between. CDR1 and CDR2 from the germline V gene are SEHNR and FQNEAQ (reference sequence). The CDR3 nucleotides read TGTGCCAGCAGCTCCGAGAGGAGTTCCTACAATGAGCAGTTCTTC. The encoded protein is CASSSERSSYNEQFF.